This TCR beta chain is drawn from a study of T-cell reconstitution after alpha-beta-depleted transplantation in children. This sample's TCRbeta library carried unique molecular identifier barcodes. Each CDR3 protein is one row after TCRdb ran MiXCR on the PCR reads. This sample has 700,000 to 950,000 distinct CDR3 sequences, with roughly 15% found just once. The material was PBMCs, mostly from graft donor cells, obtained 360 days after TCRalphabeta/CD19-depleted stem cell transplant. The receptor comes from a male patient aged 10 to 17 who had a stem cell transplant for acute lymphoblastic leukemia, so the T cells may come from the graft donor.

CDR3 amino acids: CASYVGTEAFF. The CDR3 DNA is TGTGCCAGTTACGTGGGTACTGAAGCTTTCTTT. This chain connects TRBV6-5 to TRBJ1-1; D uncertain. V was shortened by 9 bases and J by 5 bases, with 10 bases between the two germline ends. Germline lookup yields CDR1 MNHEY and CDR2 SVGAGI. The length of the CDR3 is 11 residues.